Each of the 30 T cell receptor beta chains below was sequenced from the same sample in a study of human T cells and chemical hapten exposure. TCRdb re-called the RACE reads with MiXCR, one entry per CDR3 protein. The sample has some 30,000 distinct CDR3 sequences, 5.8% seen once. Time point reported: patch test 3, about 24 weeks after DPC sensitization. The sample's treatment: therapeutic diphenylcyclopropenone sensitization with weekly scalp DPC. Sequenced material: whole blood, taken in connection with sensitization to the hapten diphenylcyclopropenone (DPC). Source of these receptors: a young man with alopecia areata. Some clones in this sample may be carry-over from other donors' samples.

Ten or more counts support this clonotype. V is TRBV3-1 and J is TRBJ1-4, with 7 bases fitting TRBD1. V lost 0 bases, J lost 5 bases, and 3 bases stayed unmatched. Germline V CDR1 and CDR2: LGHDT, YNNKEL (reference sequence). This CDR3 region has 15 residues. CDR3 sequence (DNA): TGTGCCAGCAGCCAAGAGACAGGGACAAATGAAAAACTGTTTTTT. Residues: CASSQETGTNEKLFF. The full variable domain, completed using reference TRBV3-1 and TRBJ1-4, is DTAVSQTPKYLVTQMGNDKSIKCEQNLGHDTMYWYKQDSKKFLKIMFSYNNKELIINETVPNRFSPKSPDKAHLNLHINSLELGDSAVYFCASSQETGTNEKLFFGSGTQLSVL.

A few counts support this clonotype. This chain connects TRBV12-3 or TRBV12-4 to TRBJ1-1, with TRBD1 identical over 8 bases. The CDR3 is 15 residues long. Trimming at V came to 2 bases and at J to 4 bases, leaving 6 bases not matched to a gene. For the CDR3, the DNA is TGTGCCAGCAGTTTATCGGGACAGGACGGCACTGAAGCTTTCTTT. Translating it yields CASSLSGQDGTEAFF.

At least ten counts were recorded for this clonotype. The V call is TRBV14, the J call TRBJ1-1; D gene ambiguous. Germline CDR1 is SGHDN and CDR2 is FVKESK. The CDR3 is made up of 15 amino acids. Trimming cost V 4 bases and J 0 bases, with 12 bases left between them. CDR3 DNA sequence: TGTGCCAGCAGCCCCCTGGCGGGCGTGAACACTGAAGCTTTCTTT. It encodes CASSPLAGVNTEAFF.

This clonotype has ten or more counts. This chain joins TRBV20-1 and TRBJ2-1; 8 nucleotides line up with TRBD2. Germline trimming cut 5 bases from V and 8 bases from J; bases unmatched to any gene: 23. Germline V gene data show CDR1 as DFQATT and CDR2 as SNEGSKA (reference sequence). CDR3 length equals 18 residues. The CDR3 coding sequence is TGCAGTGCTTCTTTCCGTCTGAGCGGGAGTTCGAGTTCAGATGAGCAGTTCTTC. Protein sequence: CSASFRLSGSSSSDEQFF.

Ten or more counts support this clonotype. The rearrangement links TRBV29-1 to TRBJ1-4; maybe TRBD1 (5 bases). In germline, CDR1 is SQVTM, CDR2 ANQGSEA. V gave up 7 bases and J gave up 1 base, with 16 bases separating them. There are 15 residues in the CDR3. CDR3 region: CSAGDGRGTNEKLFF. As DNA, the CDR3 is TGCAGCGCCGGGGACGGAAGGGGAACTAATGAAAAACTGTTTTTT. Looking up the rest from reference TRBV29-1 and TRBJ1-4 gives the full variable domain: SAVISQKPSRDICQRGTSLTIQCQVDSQVTMMFWYRQQPGQSLTLIATANQGSEATYESGFVIDKFPISRPNLTFSTLTVSNMSPEDSSIYLCSAGDGRGTNEKLFFGSGTQLSVL.

Many counts were recorded for this clonotype. The J gene is TRBJ2-5, the V gene TRBV4-2; D gene ambiguous. Trimming left V 0 bases short and J 1 base short, with 9 bases between. This CDR3 is built from 15 residues. CDR1 and CDR2 (germline): LGHNA, YNFKEQ. CDR3 DNA: TGTGCCAGCAGCCAAGATCCCCCTAGCCAAGAGACCCAGTACTTC. This encodes CASSQDPPSQETQYF.

This clonotype has more than one count but fewer than ten. V is TRBV6-4 and J is TRBJ2-2; the match to TRBD2 covers 11 bases. The V gene end was trimmed by 3 bases and the J gene end by 2 bases; junction bases not matched to a gene: 2. The CDR3 covers 16 residues. Per germline, CDR1 MRHNA and CDR2 SNTAGT. The CDR3 is CASSELAGDNTGELFF. The CDR3 nucleotides are TGTGCCAGCAGTGAACTAGCGGGGGACAACACCGGGGAGCTGTTTTTT.

This clonotype has at least ten counts. The chain joins TRBV9 to TRBJ2-3; no firm D call. The V and J ends lost 4 bases and 0 bases respectively, with 15 bases between them. This CDR3 is 16 amino acids long. In germline, CDR1 is SGDLS, CDR2 YYNGEE. CDR3 sequence (DNA): TGTGCCAGCAGCCGAGGCGGAGAGGCTAGCACAGATACGCAGTATTTT. Translation gives CASSRGGEASTDTQYF.

This clonotype was found many times. The chain recombines TRBV20-1 with TRBJ2-5; 7 bases line up with TRBD1. The V and J ends lost 6 bases and 3 bases, in that order; junction bases with no gene match: 7. CDR3 length: 13 amino acids. CDR1 and CDR2 from the germline V gene are DFQATT and SNEGSKA (reference sequence). The CDR3 loop is CSAPSGGEETQYF. CDR3 coding DNA: TGCAGTGCGCCGTCAGGGGGAGAAGAGACCCAGTACTTC.

This clonotype has a count of ten or more. V is TRBV7-2 and J is TRBJ2-5; 9 bases agree with TRBD2. The CDR3 sequence is 16 residues long. The V gene end was trimmed by 4 bases and the J gene end by 5 bases; junction bases not matched to a gene: 11. Germline loops: CDR1 SGHTA, CDR2 FQGNSA. CDR3 amino acids: CASSSRSSGGRETQYF. The CDR3 DNA reads TGTGCCAGCAGCTCCCGAAGTAGCGGGGGACGCGAGACCCAGTACTTC.

This clonotype was counted at least ten times. J is TRBJ2-5 and V is TRBV23-1, with no clear D. TRBV23-1 is identified as an open reading frame with a role that is uncertain. This CDR3 region has 16 residues. The V and J ends lost 2 bases and 1 base respectively, with 14 bases between them. Here the CDR3 DNA reads TGCGCCAGCAGTCAAAGCTCGTTAAGCACCCAAGAGACCCAGTACTTC. The encoded protein is CASSQSSLSTQETQYF.

This chain uses TRBV14 with TRBJ1-4, with D possibly matching TRBD1 (6 bases). This CDR3 has 15 amino acids. The germline V gene encodes CDR1 SGHDN and CDR2 FVKESK. V dropped 4 bases and J dropped 3 bases, with 12 bases sitting between them. CDR3 sequence reads: CASSLLQGSNEKLFF. In DNA form, the CDR3 reads TGTGCCAGCAGCCTCCTACAGGGATCTAATGAAAAACTGTTTTTT.

This clonotype appeared many times. The chain recombines TRBV6-5 with TRBJ1-2; D gene uncertain. The V gene lost 0 bases and the J gene lost 1 base, with 18 bases spanning the gap. Looked up from germline, CDR1 is MNHEY and CDR2 is SVGAGI. The length of the CDR3 is 18 residues. The CDR3 DNA is TGTGCCAGCAGTTACTCGGTTCTTCGTCTAGCTGATAACTATGGCTACACCTTC. Amino acid sequence: CASSYSVLRLADNYGYTF.

This clonotype showed up many times. This chain links TRBV25-1 with TRBJ1-4; unclear D gene. Germline V gene sequence: CDR1 MGHDK, CDR2 SYGVNS. Trimming took 3 bases from V and 12 from J, leaving 11 bases between them. This CDR3 region has 12 residues. The chain's CDR3 is CASSEGNGQLFF. DNA for the CDR3: TGTGCCAGCAGTGAGGGTAACGGGCAACTGTTTTTT.

This clonotype was seen ten or more times. J is TRBJ1-1 and V is TRBV12-3 or TRBV12-4, with D hard to call. The V gene lost 4 bases and the J gene lost 1 base, with 10 bases spanning the gap. The CDR3 extends over 14 amino acids. The CDR3 protein is CASSYGLWNTEAFF. CDR3 sequence (DNA): TGTGCCAGCAGTTACGGACTGTGGAACACTGAAGCTTTCTTT.

This clonotype came up many times. The V and J genes are TRBV9 and TRBJ2-2; 7 nucleotides match TRBD2. Germline V gene data show CDR1 as SGDLS and CDR2 as YYNGEE. Trimming at V came to 3 bases and at J to 6 bases, leaving 11 bases not matched to a gene. The CDR3 is made up of 16 amino acids. The CDR3: CASSARPGLPSGELFF. CDR3 nucleotide sequence: TGTGCCAGCAGCGCGAGACCGGGACTACCCTCCGGGGAGCTGTTTTTT.

The table lists this clonotype with many counts. This chain uses TRBV4-3 with TRBJ2-4, with D unclear. V lost 0 bases to trimming and J lost 1 base, with 10 bases between them. The CDR3 runs to 16 residues. The germline V gene encodes CDR1 LGHNA and CDR2 YSLEER. The CDR3 coding sequence is TGCGCCAGCAGCCAAGATAGGGAAGAGGCCAAAAACATTCAGTACTTC. Protein: CASSQDREEAKNIQYF.

This clonotype came up many times. The rearrangement joins TRBV21-1 to TRBJ1-1. TRBV21-1 is noted as a pseudogene. This CDR3 region has 11 residues. The CDR3 DNA reads as TGTGCCAGCCGAGACAACACTGAAGCTTTCTTT. It codes for CASRDNTEAFF.

In its sample, this clonotype was seen many times. The V gene is TRBV7-2, the J gene TRBJ1-1; possible D gene TRBD1, 5 bases. The CDR3 sequence is 16 residues long. Germline CDR1 and CDR2: SGHTA and FQGNSA. Trimming took 6 bases from V and 1 from J, leaving 18 bases between them. The CDR3 spells CASRTIEGRKNTEAFF. CDR3 DNA: TGTGCCAGCAGAACAATCGAGGGACGTAAGAACACTGAAGCTTTCTTT. Looking up the rest from reference TRBV7-2 and TRBJ1-1 gives the full variable domain: GAGVSQSPSNKVTEKGKDVELRCDPISGHTALYWYRQSLGQGLEFLIYFQGNSAPDKSGLPSDRFSAERTGGSVSTLTIQRTQQEDSAVYLCASRTIEGRKNTEAFFGQGTRLTVV.

Details on this clonotype: Here the CDR3 omits its conserved ending phenylalanine or tryptophan, so a read error is the likely source. The chain uses TRBV20-1 and TRBJ2-2; D gene unclear. Per the germline V gene, CDR1 is DFQATT and CDR2 is SNEGSKA (reference sequence). The CDR3 covers 12 residues. Trimming shortened V by 5 bases and J by 2 bases, and 6 bases separated the two germline ends. The CDR3 DNA sequence: TGCAGTGCTGCCACAAACACCGGGGAGCTGTTTTCT. It is translated as CSAATNTGELFS.

This clonotype was seen at least ten times. A junction boundary mismatches the germline segment, possibly from a read error. This chain links TRBV7-2 with TRBJ2-7; 12 nucleotides align to TRBD1. This CDR3 spans 13 amino acids. Germline CDR1 SGHTA, CDR2 FQGNSA. This CDR3 is CASSRSGTGGSRF. CDR3 nucleotide sequence: TGTGCCAGCAGCCGTTCCGGGACAGGGGGCAGTCGCTTC.

Many counts were recorded for this clonotype. The chain employs TRBV6-2 or TRBV6-3 and TRBJ1-1; tentatively, D is TRBD1 (5 bases). Germline V CDR1 and CDR2: MNHEY, SVGEGT. This CDR3 has 15 residues. V was trimmed by 1 base and J by 4 bases, leaving 13 bases between them. CDR3 coding DNA: TGTGCCAGCAGTTACTACGGGACGCCGGTCACTGAAGCTTTCTTT. It is translated as CASSYYGTPVTEAFF.

In this sample, this clonotype turned up many times. The J gene is TRBJ1-5, the V gene TRBV10-3, with D possibly being TRBD1 (5 bases). Germline V gives CDR1 ENHRY, CDR2 SYGVKD. The CDR3 loop spans 14 amino acids. V dropped 8 bases and J dropped 6 bases, with 17 bases sitting between them. In DNA form, the CDR3 reads TGTGCCATCCTCAAAGGAGGGGAGGCTCAGCCCCAGCATTTT. Translated: CAILKGGEAQPQHF.

This clonotype was seen ten or more times. The V gene is TRBV7-9, the J gene TRBJ2-7; TRBD1 agrees at 8 bases. The CDR3 sequence is 16 residues long. Trimming removed 5 bases from V and 1 base from J; junction bases left unmatched: 10. The germline V gene has CDR1 SEHNR and CDR2 FQNEAQ (reference sequence). The CDR3 here is CASSPGVGTGSYEQYF. The CDR3 DNA sequence: TGTGCCAGCAGCCCGGGGGTCGGGACAGGTTCCTACGAGCAGTACTTC.

In this sample, this clonotype turned up many times. This chain uses TRBV7-9 with TRBJ2-1; 9 bases are a match to TRBD1. V gave up 4 bases and J gave up 1 base; unmatched junction bases: 14. Germline V gene sequence: CDR1 SEHNR, CDR2 FQNEAQ (reference sequence). This CDR3 spans 19 amino acids. CDR3 residues: CASSSNQGSDRGSYNEQFF. The CDR3 region has the DNA TGTGCCAGCAGCTCCAACCAGGGTTCGGACAGGGGATCCTACAATGAGCAGTTCTTC.

This clonotype was counted at least ten times. J is TRBJ1-1 and V is TRBV4-2, with D unclear. Trimming cost V 4 bases and J 3 bases, with 18 bases left between them. This CDR3 is 16 amino acids long. Germline CDR1 LGHNA, CDR2 YNFKEQ. Written as DNA, the CDR3 is TGTGCCAGCAGCCTTCGGGGTGGGGAGAGGGACACTGAAGCTTTCTTT. Protein sequence: CASSLRGGERDTEAFF.

This clonotype was found many times. The chain uses TRBV6-1 and TRBJ2-5; D may be TRBD1 or TRBD2 (5 bases each). This CDR3 is 15 amino acids long. CDR1 and CDR2 (germline): MNHNS, SASEGT. V was pared by 1 base and J by 2 bases, with 11 bases between. In nucleotides, the CDR3 is TGTGCCAGCAGTGAAGACGAGGGGTGGCAAGAGACCCAGTACTTC. As protein: CASSEDEGWQETQYF.

This clonotype was seen many times. The V and J genes are TRBV7-8 and TRBJ2-1; weak D call: TRBD1 (5 bases). The V gene's germline CDR1 is SGHVS and CDR2 FQNEAQ. CDR3 length: 14 residues. V shed 5 bases and J shed 3 bases, with 11 bases lying between them. CDR3: CASSPRVNYNEQFF. DNA of the CDR3: TGTGCCAGCAGCCCCAGGGTAAACTACAATGAGCAGTTCTTC.

This clonotype was recorded many times. This sequence joins TRBV5-1 and TRBJ2-5, with D tentatively TRBD2 (5 bases). From germline, CDR1 is SGHRS and CDR2 YFSETQ. This CDR3 has 11 residues. Between the trimmed V and J ends, which lost 0 bases and 14 bases, there was a span of 11 bases. CDR3 coding DNA: TGCGCCAGCAGCTTGGAAGCGGAGATTTACTTC. Translating gives CASSLEAEIYF.

This clonotype was counted at least ten times. Sequence at one end of the junction differs from germline and may be a read error. V usage is TRBV6-2 or TRBV6-3 and J usage is TRBJ2-4, with 8 bases identical to TRBD1. The CDR3 covers 12 residues. Germline V gene data show CDR1 as MNHEY and CDR2 as SVGEGT. The chain's CDR3 is CASSFSQGARHF. The DNA of the CDR3 is TGTGCCAGCAGTTTTTCTCAGGGGGCTAGGCACTTC.